This is a list of T cell receptor beta chains from one sample in a study of shared clonotypes between healthy human individuals. Profiled with immunoSEQ multiplex PCR; TCRdb holds only in-frame clones, not every one. The table includes 550,000 to 600,000 clones, around 80% detected once. Sequencing was carried out using PBMCs. These TCRs come from a middle-aged woman in good health. Some clones in this sample may be carry-over from other donors' samples. Each CDR3 is given with its conserved first and last residue. The D gene is left open where the match is weak. Clone size, where shown, is once, few, many, or a class for clones that have expanded.

D gene	clone size	V gene	J gene	CDR3 protein	CDR3 DNA
TRBD2	NA	TRBV9	TRBJ2-3	CASSVVGGSGAQYF	TGTGCCAGCAGCGTAGTGGGCGGGAGTGGGGCGCAGTATTTT
TRBD1	many	TRBV27	TRBJ2-2	CASKTGESGELFF	TGTGCCAGCAAGACAGGGGAATCCGGGGAGCTGTTTTTT
TRBD2	NA	TRBV7-2	TRBJ2-7	CASSSSGGSYEQYF	TGTGCCAGCAGCTCCTCGGGGGGGTCCTACGAGCAGTACTTC
TRBD2	few	TRBV2	TRBJ2-7	CASSAGLAGAYEQYF	TGTGCCAGCAGTGCCGGCCTAGCGGGAGCCTACGAGCAGTACTTC
TRBD1	NA	TRBV5-1	TRBJ1-5	CASSPRQGQPQHF	TGCGCCAGCAGCCCCAGACAGGGTCAGCCCCAGCATTTT
NA	NA	TRBV28	TRBJ1-3	CASSLSDYLGNTIYF	TGTGCCAGCAGTCTCTCGGACTACCTTGGAAACACCATATATTTT
NA	NA	TRBV6-1	TRBJ1-5	CANGEGRQPQHF	TGTGCCAACGGGGAGGGTCGACAGCCCCAGCATTTT
NA	NA	TRBV4-1	TRBJ2-6	CASSQDSSGANVLTF	TGCGCCAGCAGCCAAGATAGCTCTGGGGCCAACGTCCTGACTTTC
TRBD2	NA	TRBV27	TRBJ2-1	CASSLFGTSGAYNEQFF	TGTGCCAGCAGTTTATTCGGGACTAGCGGGGCCTACAATGAGCAGTTCTTC
NA	NA	TRBV11-3	TRBJ2-1	CASSLGGIAPEQFF	TGTGCCAGCAGCTTAGGTGGGATAGCGCCTGAGCAGTTCTTC
NA	NA	TRBV7-6	TRBJ2-5	CASSLAYVVSETQYF	TGTGCCAGCAGCTTAGCTTATGTTGTCAGCGAGACCCAGTACTTC
TRBD1	once	TRBV7-9	TRBJ1-2	CASSLVGDRTGYTF	TGTGCCAGCAGCTTAGTAGGGGACAGAACTGGCTACACCTTC
TRBD2	NA	TRBV27	TRBJ2-7	CASSLYGGGYEQYF	TGTGCCAGCAGTTTGTACGGGGGGGGCTACGAGCAGTACTTC
TRBD1	few	TRBV9	TRBJ2-1	CASSPRQGSNEQFF	TGTGCCAGCAGCCCGAGACAGGGTTCCAATGAGCAGTTCTTC
NA	few	TRBV7-9	TRBJ1-1	CASSLRGGPNTEAFF	TGTGCCAGCAGCTTACGGGGAGGCCCGAACACTGAAGCTTTCTTT
NA	NA	TRBV11-3	TRBJ2-1	CASSLVFGVEQFF	TGTGCCAGCAGCTTAGTTTTCGGCGTTGAGCAGTTCTTC
TRBD2	NA	TRBV5-1	TRBJ2-7	CASSLVLAGGVYEQYF	TGCGCCAGCAGCTTGGTCCTAGCGGGAGGGGTCTACGAGCAGTACTTC
NA	NA	TRBV5-6	TRBJ1-5	CASSSLQGRNQPQHF	TGTGCCAGCAGCTCCTTACAGGGAAGGAATCAGCCCCAGCATTTT
NA	NA	TRBV28	TRBJ2-2	CASTSGTSINTGELFF	TGTGCCAGCACTTCCGGGACTTCCATTAACACCGGGGAGCTGTTTTTT
TRBD1	few	TRBV28	TRBJ2-4	CASSRQGVDIQYF	TGTGCCAGCAGTAGACAGGGGGTAGACATTCAGTACTTC
NA	NA	TRBV10-2	TRBJ1-5	CASSDLGQPQHF	TGCGCCAGCAGTGATCTGGGCCAGCCCCAGCATTTT
NA	few	TRBV2	TRBJ2-6	CASSDNVVRVLTF	TGTGCCAGCAGTGATAATGTGGTCCGTGTCCTGACTTTC
NA	NA	TRBV16	TRBJ1-2	CASSQSAAEQTYGYTF	TGTGCCAGCAGCCAATCAGCGGCAGAACAGACGTATGGCTACACCTTC
TRBD2	NA	TRBV29-1	TRBJ2-3	CSVGAGSADTQYF	TGCAGCGTGGGAGCGGGATCCGCAGATACGCAGTATTTT
NA	many	TRBV4-1	TRBJ2-1	CASSVSGEQFF	TGCGCCAGCAGTGTATCAGGGGAGCAGTTCTTC
NA	NA	TRBV7-3	TRBJ2-2	CASSLYGTLNTGELFF	TGTGCCAGCAGCCTCTATGGGACTTTGAACACCGGGGAGCTGTTTTTT
NA	once	TRBV30	TRBJ2-3	CAWSEGLDTDTQYF	TGTGCCTGGTCGGAGGGATTGGACACAGATACGCAGTATTTT
NA	NA	TRBV28	TRBJ1-2	CASSPTNYGYTF	TGTGCCAGCAGTCCAACTAACTATGGCTACACCTTC
TRBD1	NA	TRBV10-3	TRBJ2-2	CAISGTGPWVGELFF	TGTGCCATCAGCGGGACAGGTCCATGGGTTGGGGAGCTGTTTTTT
NA	NA	TRBV11-1	TRBJ2-1	CASSFGRELYNEQFF	TGTGCCAGCAGCTTCGGCCGGGAGCTCTACAATGAGCAGTTCTTC
TRBD1	NA	TRBV7-2	TRBJ1-2	CASSFDREYGYTF	TGTGCCAGCAGCTTCGACAGGGAATATGGCTACACCTTC
NA	NA	TRBV28	TRBJ1-5	CAIAGVSNQPQHF	TGTGCCATAGCCGGCGTTAGCAATCAGCCCCAGCATTTT
NA	few	TRBV18	TRBJ1-1	CASSLSQTNTEAFF	TGTGCCAGCTCACTCTCGCAGACGAACACTGAAGCTTTCTTT
TRBD1	once	TRBV9	TRBJ1-3	CASSVAQGGNTIYF	TGTGCCAGCAGCGTAGCACAGGGGGGAAACACCATATATTTT
NA	NA	TRBV5-4	TRBJ1-4	CASSLSGTEKLFF	TGTGCCAGCAGCCTCTCCGGGACTGAAAAACTGTTTTTT
NA	NA	TRBV30	TRBJ1-5	CAWSHLGSYQPQHF	TGTGCCTGGAGTCATTTGGGGTCCTATCAGCCCCAGCATTTT
TRBD2	NA	TRBV4-2	TRBJ2-2	CASSQALAGGPGELFF	TGTGCCAGCAGCCAGGCCCTAGCGGGAGGGCCCGGGGAGCTGTTTTTT
NA	once	TRBV29-1	TRBJ2-3	CSAGRKRVSTDTQYF	TGCAGCGCTGGGCGGAAGCGGGTTTCCACAGATACGCAGTATTTT
NA	NA	TRBV5-4	TRBJ2-5	CASSLPGQEETQYF	TGTGCCAGCAGCTTGCCCGGGCAGGAAGAGACCCAGTACTTC
NA	NA	TRBV28	TRBJ2-7	CASLGTAYEQYF	TGTGCCAGCCTGGGCACCGCCTACGAGCAGTACTTC
NA	NA	TRBV4-1	TRBJ2-5	CASSQEVGKIETQYF	TGCGCCAGCAGCCAAGAAGTCGGCAAGATAGAGACCCAGTACTTC
TRBD2	NA	TRBV19	TRBJ2-6	CASRGTSGRPGANVLTF	TGTGCCAGTAGAGGGACTAGCGGGAGACCCGGGGCCAACGTCCTGACTTTC
NA	few	TRBV7-2	TRBJ2-3	CASSSRDRDTQYF	TGTGCCAGCAGCAGCCGGGACCGCGATACGCAGTATTTT
TRBD2	NA	TRBV7-2	TRBJ2-1	CASSLVSGRSNNEQFF	TGTGCCAGCAGCTTAGTAAGCGGGAGGTCGAACAATGAGCAGTTCTTC
NA	NA	TRBV9	TRBJ2-3	CASSVMGVSDTQYF	TGTGCCAGCAGCGTAATGGGAGTCTCAGATACGCAGTATTTT
NA	NA	TRBV5-1	TRBJ1-2	CASSPFLLRGGYTF	TGCGCCAGCAGCCCTTTTCTCCTGCGGGGTGGCTACACCTTC
NA	NA	TRBV6-6	TRBJ1-1	CASSRGRTEAFF	TGTGCCAGCAGTCGAGGGAGGACTGAAGCTTTCTTT
TRBD2	NA	TRBV6-6	TRBJ2-1	CASSYVASGVNEQFF	TGTGCCAGCAGTTACGTGGCTAGCGGAGTCAATGAGCAGTTCTTC
NA	NA	TRBV2	TRBJ1-1	CASRAGRSNTEAFF	TGTGCCAGCAGAGCAGGGCGATCGAACACTGAAGCTTTCTTT
TRBD2	NA	TRBV29-1	TRBJ2-6	CSVEGAGPSGANVLTF	TGCAGCGTTGAGGGAGCGGGGCCCTCTGGGGCCAACGTCCTGACTTTC
NA	few	TRBV7-9	TRBJ2-6	CASSLVLPGANVLTF	TGTGCCAGCAGCTTAGTCCTCCCTGGGGCCAACGTCCTGACTTTC
NA	NA	TRBV9	TRBJ2-7	CASSVGGSPYEQYF	TGTGCCAGCAGCGTAGGGGGTAGCCCCTACGAGCAGTACTTC
NA	NA	TRBV18	TRBJ2-1	CASSTGGASNEQFF	TGTGCCAGCTCAACAGGGGGGGCGAGCAATGAGCAGTTCTTC
NA	NA	TRBV14	TRBJ2-1	CASSQDIGRGEQFF	TGTGCCAGCAGCCAAGATATCGGGAGAGGTGAGCAGTTCTTC
TRBD1	NA	TRBV7-9	TRBJ2-6	CASSLGRDRDYSGANVLTF	TGTGCCAGCAGCCTTGGCCGGGACAGGGATTACTCTGGGGCCAACGTCCTGACTTTC
TRBD2	many	TRBV9	TRBJ2-3	CASSVDLAGGTDTQYF	TGTGCCAGCAGCGTAGACCTAGCGGGAGGAACAGATACGCAGTATTTT